Presented here are 17 T cell receptor beta chains from one specimen sequenced in a study of shared clonotypes between healthy human individuals. Profiling relied on immunoSEQ multiplex PCR, and the TCRdb table lists in-frame clones only, not all of them. The sample yields about 1.5 million clones, 96% seen once. The material sequenced was naive CD4+ T cells sorted from blood. Subset of the sample: CD45RA+ positively selected. The receptors shown here come from a man aged 30-40 years in good health.

The chain is built from TRBV6-6 and TRBJ2-2, with D perhaps given as TRBD1 or TRBD2 (5 bases each). V was trimmed by 6 bases and J by 3 bases, leaving 17 bases between them. This CDR3 is 16 amino acids long. CDR1 is MNHNY, CDR2 SVGAGI, per germline (reference sequence). The CDR3 region is CASRDSVGEYTGELFF. Written as DNA, the CDR3 is TGTGCCAGCAGGGATTCTGTGGGGGAGTACACCGGGGAGCTGTTTTTT.

The chain has TRBV5-1 and TRBJ2-1; 12 positions match TRBD2. Germline values: CDR1 SGHRS, CDR2 YFSETQ. This CDR3 spans 21 amino acids. With 4 bases clipped from V and 0 bases from J, the junction kept 17 bases outside the gene matches. CDR3 nucleotide sequence: TGCGCCAGCAGCCAAAATGTCCCGGGACTAGCGGGCCCAAGCTCCTACAATGAGCAGTTCTTC. Amino acid sequence: CASSQNVPGLAGPSSYNEQFF.

The J gene is TRBJ2-1, the V gene TRBV28, with D perhaps matching TRBD1 (5 bases). The CDR3 sequence is 15 residues long. CDR1 and CDR2 (germline): MDHEN, SYDVKM. The V end lost 1 base, the J end lost 5 bases, and 12 bases lay between the germline ends. As DNA, the CDR3 is TGTGCCAGCAGTTTATTTGGGCAGGGAAACAATGAGCAGTTCTTC. Its translation is CASSLFGQGNNEQFF.

The V and J genes are TRBV15 and TRBJ1-4; the D is unclear. The CDR3 runs 15 residues. Trimming took off 0 bases at V and 0 bases at J, with 5 bases between the two ends. From germline, CDR1 is LNHNV and CDR2 YYDKDF (reference sequence). In nucleotides, the CDR3 is TGTGCCACCAGCAGAGATCGTGCAACTAATGAAAAACTGTTTTTT. Protein: CATSRDRATNEKLFF.

This clone was detected once. The V call is TRBV10-3, the J call TRBJ2-1, with a possible D match to TRBD2 (6 bases). The length of the CDR3 is 16 residues. Germline loops: CDR1 ENHRY, CDR2 SYGVKD. V was clipped by 3 bases and J by 9 bases, with 21 bases between them. In DNA, the CDR3 is TGTGCCATCAGTGACCTCTCGTCCCGGGGGTACTCTGAGCAGTTCTTC. Protein sequence: CAISDLSSRGYSEQFF.

This chain connects TRBV7-2 to TRBJ2-2, with TRBD1 matching over 9 bases. The V gene end was trimmed by 0 bases and the J gene end by 4 bases; junction bases not matched to a gene: 3. Germline assignment: CDR1 SGHTA and CDR2 FQGNSA. The CDR3 extends over 16 amino acids. In DNA, the CDR3 is TGTGCCAGCAGCTTAGCGGGACAGGGAGGCACCGGGGAGCTGTTTTTT. Amino acids: CASSLAGQGGTGELFF.

J is TRBJ1-2 and V is TRBV5-1; D uncertain. There are 12 residues in the CDR3. V lost 1 base, J lost 7 bases, and 8 bases lay in between. Germline V CDR1 and CDR2: SGHRS, YFSETQ. For the CDR3, the DNA is TGCGCCAGCAGCTTGACGGGGTCTGGCTACACCTTC. It yields the protein CASSLTGSGYTF. The whole variable domain, remainder taken from reference TRBV5-1 and TRBJ1-2, is KAGVTQTPRYLIKTRGQQVTLSCSPISGHRSVSWYQQTPGQGLQFLFEYFSETQRNKGNFPGRFSGRQFSNSRSEMNVSTLELGDSALYLCASSLTGSGYTFGSGTRLTVV.

The chain joins TRBV19 to TRBJ2-7; possible D gene TRBD1, 5 bases. The CDR3 covers 13 residues. The germline V gene has CDR1 LNHDA and CDR2 SQIVND (reference sequence). With 5 bases removed from V and 3 bases from J, the gap between germline ends came to 11 bases. The CDR3 DNA reads TGTGCCAGTAGTGTGACACAGGACTACGAGCAGTACTTC. Protein: CASSVTQDYEQYF.

Regarding this clone: This CDR3 is also generated by other DNA sequences in the sample. This chain uses TRBV29-1 with TRBJ2-5, with 8 bases lining up with TRBD1. J lost 2 bases, V lost 7 bases, and 3 bases had no gene match. The CDR3 consists of 12 residues. Germline values: CDR1 SQVTM, CDR2 ANQGSEA. This chain's CDR3 is CSGGQAQETQYF. CDR3 coding DNA: TGCAGCGGGGGACAGGCACAAGAGACCCAGTACTTC.

V usage is TRBV11-2 and J usage is TRBJ2-3, with 7 bases identical to TRBD1. Germline V gene data show CDR1 as SGHAT and CDR2 as FQNNGV. CDR3 length: 16 residues. V shed 4 bases, J shed 0 bases, and the junction held 7 bases outside the gene matches. This CDR3 reads CASSSETGMSTDTQYF. The CDR3 DNA sequence: TGTGCCAGCAGCTCTGAGACAGGGATGAGCACAGATACGCAGTATTTT.

This sequence joins TRBV28 and TRBJ2-7; 14 nucleotides agree with TRBD2. V lost 6 bases to trimming and J lost 6 bases; unmatched junction nucleotides: 7. This CDR3 contains 15 residues. Looked up from germline, CDR1 is MDHEN and CDR2 is SYDVKM. The CDR3: CASSRGLAGVTEQYF. Here the CDR3 DNA reads TGTGCCAGCAGCCGGGGACTAGCGGGAGTAACCGAGCAGTACTTC.

In regard to this clone: Other DNA variants within this sample encode the same CDR3. The chain uses TRBV5-1 and TRBJ2-1; no clear D. V gave up 2 bases and J gave up 2 bases, with 8 bases separating them. Per germline, CDR1 SGHRS and CDR2 YFSETQ. The CDR3 length is 14 residues. As DNA, the CDR3 is TGCGCCAGCAGCTTCACGGGTACCTACAATGAGCAGTTCTTC. Protein product: CASSFTGTYNEQFF.

The CDR3 DNA follows: TGTGCCAGCTCACCAGGACAGGGGCTGCGTGGCTACACCTTC. Translating it yields CASSPGQGLRGYTF. The chain employs TRBV18 and TRBJ1-2; TRBD1 matches 9 bases. The CDR3 sequence is 14 residues long. Unmatched junction bases numbered 5, after V lost 2 bases and J lost 7 bases. Germline V gene sequence: CDR1 KGHSH, CDR2 LQKENI.

V usage is TRBV7-9 and J usage is TRBJ2-7; 12 bases agree with TRBD1. Trimming removed 4 bases from V and 5 bases from J; junction bases left unmatched: 3. The CDR3 loop spans 14 amino acids. Germline V CDR1 and CDR2: SEHNR, FQNEAQ (reference sequence). CDR3 in amino acids: CASSWDRGQDEQYF. Here the CDR3 DNA reads TGTGCCAGCAGCTGGGACAGGGGGCAGGACGAGCAGTACTTC.

The chain recombines TRBV6-1 with TRBJ2-4; 8 bases line up with TRBD2. Germline loops: CDR1 MNHNS, CDR2 SASEGT. J lost 2 bases, V lost 3 bases, and 18 bases had no gene match. CDR3 length: 20 amino acids. CDR3 coding DNA: TGTGCCAGCAGTGAGTTCGGGGGGGGCACCTCCGGGACACCCAAAAACATTCAGTACTTC. Its translation is CASSEFGGGTSGTPKNIQYF.

This clone was picked up a small number of times. The chain couples TRBV6-6 to TRBJ2-7; 10 bases are a match to TRBD2. From germline, CDR1 is MNHNY and CDR2 SVGAGI (reference sequence). The CDR3 length is 16 residues. J lost 0 bases, V lost 6 bases, and 8 bases had no gene match. CDR3 nucleotide sequence: TGTGCCAGCAGGGGGAGGACTAGCGGCAGCTCCTACGAGCAGTACTTC. It yields the protein CASRGRTSGSSYEQYF.

V and J are TRBV5-1 and TRBJ2-1; D is perhaps TRBD2 (5 bases). The CDR3 extends over 16 amino acids. V lost 0 bases and J 2 bases, leaving 12 bases between the germline ends. CDR1 SGHRS and CDR2 YFSETQ come from the germline V gene. The DNA for the CDR3 is TGCGCCAGCAGCTTGGTAGGCGGGTTACCCTACAATGAGCAGTTCTTC. Translation gives CASSLVGGLPYNEQFF. Together with reference TRBV5-1 and TRBJ2-1, the CDR3 gives the full variable domain: KAGVTQTPRYLIKTRGQQVTLSCSPISGHRSVSWYQQTPGQGLQFLFEYFSETQRNKGNFPGRFSGRQFSNSRSEMNVSTLELGDSALYLCASSLVGGLPYNEQFFGPGTRLTVL.